This entry features one TCR beta chain sequence. Participant ages covered roughly 18 to 89 years across around 22 US areas. In Cohort 3, a recovered donor had either two negative PCRs, clearance, or symptom resolution. The sample is drawn from a study of blood T cell repertoires in COVID-19. The CDR3 totals 16 residues. The germline CDR1 and CDR2 sequences are MNHNS and SASEGT. V lost 3 bases and J 3 bases, leaving 12 bases between the germline ends. Repertoires were generated with immunoSEQ multiplex PCR, while TCRdb's copy carries only in-frame clones and drops some. This sample has about 440,000 clones, with 90% found just once.

This chain connects TRBV6-1 to TRBJ2-6, with D unclear. The sequence derives from a man aged 18 to 30 who had recovered from COVID-19. Sequenced material: PBMCs or T cells enriched from blood (not recorded which). In DNA, the CDR3 is TGTGCCAGCAGTGATCACGGCTCGGGTGGGGCCAACGTCCTGACTTTC. Translated: CASSDHGSGGANVLTF.